These 13 T cell receptor beta chains were sequenced from one sample in a study of blood T cell repertoires in COVID-19. Sequencing was performed with immunoSEQ multiplex PCR; in TCRdb, only in-frame clones are kept and a portion is missing. The profile shows 250,000 to 350,000 clones, 80% to 95% of them singletons. The sequenced sample was peripheral blood. These receptors all stem from a woman aged 25 to 39 with COVID-19, enrolled during active disease.

The chain has TRBV4-2 and TRBJ2-3, with D possibly TRBD2 on 6 matching bases. The CDR3 length is 19 residues. The germline gives CDR1 LGHNA, CDR2 YNFKEQ. V lost 0 bases, J lost 5 bases, and 24 bases lay in between. CDR3 in DNA: TGTGCCAGCAGCCAAGACCGAACCCCGGGACTCTCAAGGGTAGATACGCAGTATTTT. This sequence encodes CASSQDRTPGLSRVDTQYF.

V and J are TRBV7-2 and TRBJ2-3; unclear D gene. Trimming took 1 base from V and 2 from J, leaving 10 bases between them. CDR3 length: 15 amino acids. The germline gives CDR1 SGHTA, CDR2 FQGNSA. DNA of the CDR3: TGTGCCAGCAGCTTAGGAGGCTACGTCACAGATACGCAGTATTTT. It encodes CASSLGGYVTDTQYF. Using reference TRBV7-2 and TRBJ2-3 for the parts outside the CDR3, the full variable domain is GAGVSQSPSNKVTEKGKDVELRCDPISGHTALYWYRQSLGQGLEFLIYFQGNSAPDKSGLPSDRFSAERTGGSVSTLTIQRTQQEDSAVYLCASSLGGYVTDTQYFGPGTRLTVL.

This clone was found a few times. V and J are TRBV7-2 and TRBJ1-3; TRBD1 might be the D (5 bases). Deletions cut 9 bases from V and 2 bases from J, with 11 bases between. CDR3 length: 13 residues. Germline V gene data show CDR1 as SGHTA and CDR2 as FQGNSA. As DNA, the CDR3 is TGTGCCAGTGCGGGGGGACCTGGAAACACCATATATTTT. Translation: CASAGGPGNTIYF.

This clone came up once. The chain links TRBV18 to TRBJ1-2, with 8 bases lining up with TRBD1. The V segment lost 6 bases and the J segment 5 bases; nucleotides outside the gene matches: 8. The CDR3 consists of 14 residues. Germline CDR1 and CDR2: KGHSH and LQKENI. CDR3 in DNA: TGTGCCAGCTCGACAGGACAGGGAGAGTATGGCTACACCTTC. Translated: CASSTGQGEYGYTF.

The CDR3, as DNA: TGTGCCAGCAGTTCCCCTAGCGGGAGGGGCGGGGAGCTGTTTTTT. Translating it yields CASSSPSGRGGELFF. V is TRBV28 and J is TRBJ2-2, with 12 positions matching TRBD2. Germline-derived CDR1 and CDR2 are MDHEN and SYDVKM. The CDR3 is 15 residues long. After removal of 4 bases from V and 7 bases from J, the junction contained 4 bases not matched to a gene.

The chain links TRBV30 to TRBJ1-2; D remains ambiguous. The CDR3 has 12 residues. CDR1 and CDR2 (germline): GTSNPN, SVGIG (reference sequence). V gave up 6 bases and J gave up 8 bases, with 16 bases separating them. CDR3 nucleotide sequence: TGTGCCTGCCCAAGGGCGGGGAGCGGCTACACCTTC. Translation: CACPRAGSGYTF.

CDR3 loop: CASSTADSNTEAFF. The CDR3 DNA reads as TGTGCCAGTAGTACGGCGGACTCTAACACTGAAGCTTTCTTT. The rearrangement links TRBV19 to TRBJ1-1; D is unclear. The CDR3 contains 14 residues. Germline CDR1 LNHDA, CDR2 SQIVND (reference sequence). Trimming took 4 bases from V and 2 from J, leaving 11 bases between them.

This chain's CDR3 is CASSPGTNSNQPQHF. Written as DNA, the CDR3 is TGTGCCAGCAGCCCGGGGACAAATAGCAATCAGCCCCAGCATTTT. The chain uses TRBV5-5 and TRBJ1-5, with a weak D call TRBD1 (6 bases). The CDR3 consists of 15 residues. Germline loops: CDR1 SGHKS, CDR2 YYEKEE (reference sequence). V was cut by 4 bases and J by 0 bases, with 11 bases left in between.

The V and J genes are TRBV24-1 and TRBJ1-2; possible D gene TRBD1, 5 bases. This CDR3 has 12 residues. Trimming left V 1 base short and J 8 bases short, with 7 bases between. Per germline, CDR1 KGHDR and CDR2 SFDVKD. The CDR3 here is CATSDFREGYTF. CDR3 nucleotides: TGTGCCACCAGTGATTTCAGGGAAGGCTACACCTTC.

V and J are TRBV2 and TRBJ1-1, with D tentatively TRBD1 (6 bases). Germline CDR1 reads SNHLY; CDR2 reads FYNNEI. V shed 4 bases and J shed 0 bases, with 9 bases lying between them. The CDR3 runs to 14 residues. The DNA for the CDR3 is TGTGCCAGCAGTGCGGGGGGCATGAACACTGAAGCTTTCTTT. It codes for CASSAGGMNTEAFF.

The V gene is TRBV18, the J gene TRBJ1-5; D might be TRBD1 (5 bases). CDR3 length: 15 amino acids. Germline CDR1 is KGHSH and CDR2 is LQKENI. V shed 2 bases and J shed 2 bases, with 10 bases lying between them. The CDR3 spells CASSPGGDGNQPQHF. The DNA of the CDR3 is TGTGCCAGCTCACCAGGGGGGGATGGCAATCAGCCCCAGCATTTT. Full variable domain (outside the CDR3, taken from reference TRBV18 and TRBJ1-5): NAGVMQNPRHLVRRRGQEARLRCSPMKGHSHVYWYRQLPEEGLKFMVYLQKENIIDESGMPKERFSAEFPKEGPSILRIQQVVRGDSAAYFCASSPGGDGNQPQHFGDGTRLSIL.

The chain joins TRBV19 to TRBJ2-6; D is ambiguous. The CDR3 consists of 15 residues. Germline V gene sequence: CDR1 LNHDA, CDR2 SQIVND (reference sequence). V was trimmed by 1 base and J by 1 base, leaving 5 bases between them. The CDR3 spells CASSIGQSGANVLTF. For the CDR3, the DNA is TGTGCCAGTAGTATAGGTCAGTCTGGGGCCAACGTCCTGACTTTC. The whole variable domain, filled in from reference TRBV19 and TRBJ2-6, reads DGGITQSPKYLFRKEGQNVTLSCEQNLNHDAMYWYRQDPGQGLRLIYYSQIVNDFQKGDIAEGYSVSREKKESFPLTVTSAQKNPTAFYLCASSIGQSGANVLTFGAGSRLTVL.

The chain couples TRBV4-3 to TRBJ1-2, with 10 bases lining up with TRBD1. V was clipped by 3 bases and J by 8 bases; unmatched bases: 3. Germline V gene data show CDR1 as LGHNA and CDR2 as YSLEER. The CDR3 is 13 amino acids. As DNA, the CDR3 is TGCGCCAGCAGCCAGAGGGACAGGGGAGGCTACACCTTC. Translated: CASSQRDRGGYTF.